This entry lists 27 T cell receptor beta chains sequenced from one sample in a study of T cell responses to AZD1222 COVID-19 vaccine. Assay: immunoSEQ multiplex PCR; the TCRdb copy retains only in-frame clones and omits some. The data hold 90,000 to 95,000 clones, with more than 75% observed a single time. The sample was peripheral blood, taken on day 0 of AZD1222 vaccination. All receptors derive from an adult in good health.

The CDR3 reads CASSKGQGGYNEQFF. The DNA of the CDR3 is TGTGCCAGCAGCAAAGGACAGGGGGGTTACAATGAGCAGTTCTTC. The chain has TRBV21-1 and TRBJ2-1; the table's D call, TRBD1, was not checked against the DNA. TRBV21-1 is noted as a pseudogene. The CDR3 is 15 residues long.

V and J are TRBV27 and TRBJ2-1; 9 bases agree with TRBD1. This CDR3 spans 15 amino acids. CDR1 is MNHEY, CDR2 SMNVEV, per germline (reference sequence). Trimming at V came to 2 bases and at J to 4 bases, leaving 3 bases not matched to a gene. The CDR3 DNA sequence: TGTGCCAGCAGTTTAGGGACAGGGAATTACAATGAGCAGTTCTTC. This gives the protein CASSLGTGNYNEQFF.

The chain combines TRBV6-5 with TRBJ1-1; 8 bases fit TRBD1. The J segment lost 0 bases and the V segment lost 5 bases, leaving 5 bases of the junction unmatched. The CDR3 runs to 15 residues. The V gene's germline CDR1 is MNHEY and CDR2 SVGAGI. CDR3: CASSPRQGMNTEAFF. CDR3 DNA sequence: TGTGCCAGCAGTCCACGACAGGGGATGAACACTGAAGCTTTCTTT.

This chain uses TRBV5-5 with TRBJ1-2; D gene uncertain. Trimming cost V 3 bases and J 1 base, with 10 bases left between them. Germline V CDR1 and CDR2: SGHKS, YYEKEE (reference sequence). This CDR3 has 14 residues. CDR3 region: CASSWSGGNYGYTF. The CDR3 DNA sequence: TGTGCCAGCAGCTGGAGTGGCGGTAACTATGGCTACACCTTC.

The J gene is TRBJ2-1, the V gene TRBV5-4; TRBD2 matches 11 bases. Losses at the gene ends were 4 bases for V and 2 bases for J; bases not matched to a gene: 2. There are 15 residues in the CDR3. The germline gives CDR1 SGHNT, CDR2 YYREEE (reference sequence). The CDR3 nucleotides are TGTGCCAGCAGCCCGGGACTAGCGGCCTACAATGAGCAGTTCTTC. Translating it yields CASSPGLAAYNEQFF.

The V and J genes are TRBV7-2 and TRBJ2-3, with TRBD2 matching over 11 bases. V was pared by 3 bases and J by 4 bases, with 9 bases of the junction left unmatched. The germline CDR1 and CDR2 sequences are SGHTA and FQGNSA. CDR3 length: 17 residues. CDR3 protein: CASSLTKLAGEADTQYF. CDR3 DNA: TGTGCCAGCAGCTTGACTAAACTAGCGGGGGAAGCAGATACGCAGTATTTT.

This chain links TRBV5-6 with TRBJ1-1; D gene ambiguous. V lost 3 bases to trimming and J lost 0 bases, with 12 bases between them. This CDR3 is built from 15 residues. Germline loops: CDR1 SGHDT, CDR2 YYEEEE. The CDR3: CASSSPGDLNTEAFF. CDR3 DNA sequence: TGTGCCAGCAGCTCTCCCGGGGATCTGAACACTGAAGCTTTCTTT. The variable domain in full, with the rest retrieved from reference TRBV5-6 and TRBJ1-1, is DAGVTQSPTHLIKTRGQQVTLRCSPKSGHDTVSWYQQALGQGPQFIFQYYEEEERQRGNFPDRFSGHQFPNYSSELNVNALLLGDSALYLCASSSPGDLNTEAFFGQGTRLTVV.

The sample holds many counts of this clone. This sequence joins TRBV11-2 and TRBJ2-1, with TRBD2 matching over 10 bases. The germline gives CDR1 SGHAT, CDR2 FQNNGV. V lost 8 bases, J lost 2 bases, and 6 bases stayed unmatched. The CDR3 runs 15 residues. The DNA of the CDR3 is TGTGCCAGCTCCCTAGCGGGAGACCCCTACAATGAGCAGTTCTTC. This gives the protein CASSLAGDPYNEQFF.

This rearrangement joins TRBV5-4 to TRBJ1-1; no reliable D call. The CDR3 runs 15 residues. The V end lost 0 bases, the J end lost 1 base, and 10 bases lay between the germline ends. CDR1 SGHNT and CDR2 YYREEE come from the germline V gene (reference sequence). The CDR3 loop reads CASSLEWSGNTEAFF. CDR3 nucleotide sequence: TGTGCCAGCAGCTTGGAATGGTCAGGGAACACTGAAGCTTTCTTT.

The chain couples TRBV7-6 to TRBJ1-1, with 8 bases that match TRBD1. The germline V gene encodes CDR1 SGHVS and CDR2 FNYEAQ. The CDR3 spans 15 residues. With V trimmed by 4 bases and J by 2 bases, 6 bases remained unmatched. CDR3 sequence reads: CASSSLTGANTEAFF. The CDR3 bases are TGTGCCAGCAGCTCACTGACAGGGGCTAACACTGAAGCTTTCTTT.

This chain uses TRBV3-1 (or the pseudogene TRBV3-2) with TRBJ2-5, with D tentatively TRBD2 (7 bases). With 3 bases removed from V and 4 bases from J, the gap between germline ends came to 15 bases. The germline gives CDR1 LGHDT, CDR2 YNNKEL (reference sequence). This CDR3 is built from 15 residues. The CDR3 is CASSQRLGGPETQYF. The CDR3 nucleotides read TGTGCCAGCAGCCAGAGATTGGGGGGGCCAGAGACCCAGTACTTC.

The chain has TRBV3-1 (or the pseudogene TRBV3-2) and TRBJ1-1, with TRBD1 identical over 7 bases. J was trimmed by 3 bases and V by 5 bases; bases with no gene match: 3. Germline CDR1 and CDR2: LGHDT and YNNKEL (reference sequence). The length of the CDR3 is 13 residues. CDR3 nucleotides: TGTGCCAGCAGCGCTGACAGGGACACTGAAGCTTTCTTT. Protein product: CASSADRDTEAFF.

The gene calls are TRBV10-3 and TRBJ1-1; D is uncertain. Germline V gene sequence: CDR1 ENHRY, CDR2 SYGVKD. CDR3 size: 13 residues. The germline V and J ends were trimmed by 10 bases and 3 bases, with 15 bases remaining between them. The CDR3 DNA reads as TGTGCCACAAGCATAGTAACAGACACTGAAGCTTTCTTT. This sequence encodes CATSIVTDTEAFF.

The chain recombines TRBV7-6 with TRBJ1-1, with TRBD1 matching 9 bases. The CDR3 sequence is 14 residues long. V was clipped by 5 bases and J by 5 bases; unmatched bases: 6. Germline CDR1 reads SGHVS; CDR2 reads FNYEAQ. CDR3 coding DNA: TGTGCCAGCAGCACACAGGGGGCAAGGACTGAAGCTTTCTTT. Protein: CASSTQGARTEAFF.

This sequence joins TRBV5-4 and TRBJ1-1, with D possibly matching TRBD1 (6 bases). Germline CDR1 is SGHNT and CDR2 is YYREEE (reference sequence). This CDR3 contains 17 residues. The V end was cut by 4 bases, the J end by 0 bases, with 19 bases between. The DNA for the CDR3 is TGTGCCAGCAGCCTGGGGGCGGGGGCCCATATGAACACTGAAGCTTTCTTT. Its protein product is CASSLGAGAHMNTEAFF.

About this clone: The sample contains more than one DNA sequence encoding this CDR3. The chain couples TRBV20-1 to TRBJ2-1; D is unresolved. This CDR3 spans 11 amino acids. The V end lost 3 bases, the J end lost 7 bases, and 7 bases lay between the germline ends. The V gene's germline CDR1 is DFQATT and CDR2 SNEGSKA (reference sequence). CDR3: CSASVWNEQFF. CDR3 DNA sequence: TGCAGTGCTAGTGTGTGGAATGAGCAGTTCTTC.

The chain recombines TRBV11-3 with TRBJ2-5; 7 nucleotides match TRBD2. Unmatched junction bases numbered 0, after V lost 1 base and J lost 7 bases. Germline V gene lookup returns CDR1 SGHNT and CDR2 YENEEA. This CDR3 spans 12 amino acids. Here the CDR3 reads CASSLGGGTQYF. For the CDR3, the DNA is TGTGCCAGCAGCTTAGGGGGGGGGACCCAGTACTTC.

The sample holds one count of this clone. The J gene is TRBJ2-1, the V gene TRBV12-3 or TRBV12-4, with D possibly matching TRBD1 (5 bases). The germline V and J ends were trimmed by 5 bases and 10 bases, with 12 bases remaining between them. The CDR3 is made up of 12 amino acids. The CDR3 here is CASSPPYREQFF. In nucleotides, the CDR3 is TGTGCCAGCAGTCCCCCGTACAGGGAGCAGTTCTTC.

This chain connects TRBV18 to TRBJ1-5, with a possible D match to TRBD1 (5 bases). Trimming pared 2 bases from V and 5 bases from J, leaving 13 bases between. The CDR3 is 15 amino acids. Per the germline V gene, CDR1 is KGHSH and CDR2 is LQKENI. In DNA form, the CDR3 reads TGTGCCAGCTCACCAGAAGACAGAGCGTATCAGCCCCAGCATTTT. It translates to CASSPEDRAYQPQHF.

The rearrangement uses TRBV21-1 and TRBJ2-7; TRBD2, as called in the table, went unchecked against the DNA. TRBV21-1 is tagged as a pseudogene. The CDR3 length is 17 residues. The CDR3 reads CASSKDKTGAGTYEQYF. The CDR3 DNA reads as TGTGCCAGCAGCAAAGATAAAACAGGAGCGGGCACCTACGAGCAGTACTTC.

J is TRBJ2-7 and V is TRBV5-4; perhaps TRBD1 as D (8 bases). Trimming pared 4 bases from V and 7 bases from J, leaving 21 bases between. The CDR3 runs to 15 residues. Germline lookup yields CDR1 SGHNT and CDR2 YYREEE (reference sequence). CDR3 sequence: CASSRAGTGTREQYF. The DNA for the CDR3 is TGTGCCAGCAGCCGAGCGGGGACAGGCACGAGGGAGCAGTACTTC.

The genes are TRBV19 and TRBJ1-2; D uncertain. Germline V lookup: CDR1 LNHDA, CDR2 SQIVND (reference sequence). CDR3 size: 15 residues. V gave up 3 bases and J gave up 3 bases, with 14 bases separating them. CDR3 sequence (DNA): TGTGCCAGTAGTATTGAGGCTGGGTTTGACTATGGCTACACCTTC. It specifies CASSIEAGFDYGYTF.

V usage is TRBV7-2 and J usage is TRBJ1-1; D unclear. The CDR3 extends over 13 amino acids. The germline gives CDR1 SGHTA, CDR2 FQGNSA. Trimming left V 1 base short and J 4 bases short, with 7 bases between. The CDR3 DNA reads TGTGCCAGCAGCTTAGGGACGTTCACTGAAGCTTTCTTT. Translation gives CASSLGTFTEAFF.

A few counts support this clone. The gene calls are TRBV19 and TRBJ1-1; TRBD1 matches 8 bases. Germline lookup yields CDR1 LNHDA and CDR2 SQIVND (reference sequence). This CDR3 is built from 15 residues. J lost 8 bases, V lost 3 bases, and 11 bases had no gene match. The CDR3: CASSIGLDRGPEAFF. The CDR3 region has the DNA TGTGCCAGTAGTATTGGCCTTGACAGGGGCCCCGAAGCTTTCTTT.

CDR3 nucleotide sequence: TGTGCCAGCAGCGTAGCTGGGGGTCTGCGGGAAAAACTGTTTTTT. It encodes CASSVAGGLREKLFF. The V gene is TRBV9, the J gene TRBJ1-4, with TRBD1 as a possible D gene (5 bases). This CDR3 region has 15 residues. V lost 0 bases, J lost 8 bases, and 14 bases lay in between. Germline V CDR1 and CDR2: SGDLS, YYNGEE.

J is TRBJ1-4 and V is TRBV19; 7 nucleotides agree with TRBD1. CDR3 length: 14 amino acids. With V trimmed by 5 bases and J by 7 bases, 7 bases remained unmatched. Germline V gene sequence: CDR1 LNHDA, CDR2 SQIVND (reference sequence). For the CDR3, the DNA is TGTGCCAGTAGTCGGGACAGCCGGGGTGAAAAACTGTTTTTT. Translation gives CASSRDSRGEKLFF.

This clone was observed once. The chain combines TRBV3-1 (or the pseudogene TRBV3-2) with TRBJ2-4, with a weak D call TRBD1 (6 bases). This CDR3 contains 15 residues. V gave up 1 base and J gave up 7 bases, with 14 bases separating them. Germline-derived CDR1 and CDR2 are LGHDT and YNNKEL (reference sequence). CDR3 sequence reads: CASSQGSGAGNIQYF. CDR3 DNA sequence: TGTGCCAGCAGCCAAGGTTCAGGGGCCGGGAACATTCAGTACTTC.